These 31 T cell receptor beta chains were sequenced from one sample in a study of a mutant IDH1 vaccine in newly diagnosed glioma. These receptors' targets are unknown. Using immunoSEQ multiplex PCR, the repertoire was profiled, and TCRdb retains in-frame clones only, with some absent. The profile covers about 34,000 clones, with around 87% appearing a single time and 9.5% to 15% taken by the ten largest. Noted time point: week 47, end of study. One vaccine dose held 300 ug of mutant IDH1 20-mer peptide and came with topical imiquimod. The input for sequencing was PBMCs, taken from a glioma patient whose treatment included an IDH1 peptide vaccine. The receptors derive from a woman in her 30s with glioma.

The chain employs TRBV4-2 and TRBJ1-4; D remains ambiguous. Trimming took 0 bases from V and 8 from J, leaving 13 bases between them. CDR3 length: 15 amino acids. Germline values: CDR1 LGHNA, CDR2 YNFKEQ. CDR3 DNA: TGTGCCAGCAGCCAAGATTTGGGAGAACCGGAAAAACTGTTTTTT. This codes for CASSQDLGEPEKLFF.

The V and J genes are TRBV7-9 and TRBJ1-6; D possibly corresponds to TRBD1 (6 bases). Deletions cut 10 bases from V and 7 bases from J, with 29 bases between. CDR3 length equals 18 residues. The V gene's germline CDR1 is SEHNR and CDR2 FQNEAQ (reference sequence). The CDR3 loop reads CATQRDTGIPTLNSPLHF. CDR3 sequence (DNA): TGTGCCACACAACGGGACACAGGTATTCCGACCTTGAATTCACCCCTCCACTTT.

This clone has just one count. This CDR3 is CSASRLGQHGYTF. In DNA form, the CDR3 reads TGCAGCGCCTCACGGCTCGGACAGCATGGCTACACCTTC. The chain combines TRBV29-1 with TRBJ1-2, with D possibly matching TRBD1 (6 bases). V was shortened by 7 bases and J by 6 bases, with 18 bases between the two germline ends. Germline-derived CDR1 and CDR2 are SQVTM and ANQGSEA. This CDR3 contains 13 residues.

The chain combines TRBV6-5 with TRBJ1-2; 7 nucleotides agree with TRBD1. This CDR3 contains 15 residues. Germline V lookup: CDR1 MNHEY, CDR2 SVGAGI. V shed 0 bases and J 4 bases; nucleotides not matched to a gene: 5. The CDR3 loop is CASSYSDRASYGYTF. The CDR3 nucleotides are TGTGCCAGCAGTTACTCCGACAGGGCTTCCTATGGCTACACCTTC.

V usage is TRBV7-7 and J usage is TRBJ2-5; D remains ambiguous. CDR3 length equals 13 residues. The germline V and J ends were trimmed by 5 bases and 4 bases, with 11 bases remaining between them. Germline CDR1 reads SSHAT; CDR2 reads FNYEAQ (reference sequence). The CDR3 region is CASSQDVRETQYF. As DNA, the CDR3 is TGTGCCAGCAGCCAGGACGTGAGAGAGACCCAGTACTTC.

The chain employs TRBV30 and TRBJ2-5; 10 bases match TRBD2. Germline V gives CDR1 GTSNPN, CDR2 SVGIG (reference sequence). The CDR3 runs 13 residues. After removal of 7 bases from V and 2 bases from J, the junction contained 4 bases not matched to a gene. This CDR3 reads CAYSGGVQETQYF. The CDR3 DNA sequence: TGTGCCTACAGCGGGGGGGTTCAAGAGACCCAGTACTTC.

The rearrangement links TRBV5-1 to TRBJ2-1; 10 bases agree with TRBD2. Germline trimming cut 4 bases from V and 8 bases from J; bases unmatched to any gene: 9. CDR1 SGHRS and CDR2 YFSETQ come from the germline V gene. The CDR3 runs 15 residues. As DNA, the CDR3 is TGCGCCAGCAGCACCAATAGCGGGGGGCCCTATGAGCAGTTCTTC. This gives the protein CASSTNSGGPYEQFF.

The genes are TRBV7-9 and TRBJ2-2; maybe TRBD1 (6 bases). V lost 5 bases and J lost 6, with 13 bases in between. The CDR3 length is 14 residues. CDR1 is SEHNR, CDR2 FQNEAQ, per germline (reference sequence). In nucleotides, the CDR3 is TGTGCCAGCAGCCCGCGGACAGACCCCGGGGAGCTGTTTTTT. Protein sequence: CASSPRTDPGELFF.

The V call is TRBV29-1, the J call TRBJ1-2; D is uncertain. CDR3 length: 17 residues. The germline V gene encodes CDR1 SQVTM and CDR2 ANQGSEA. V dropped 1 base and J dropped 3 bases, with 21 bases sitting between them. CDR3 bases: TGCAGCGTTGAAGGCGTGCCCCCCCGTCAGAGGGACTATGGCTACACCTTC. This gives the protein CSVEGVPPRQRDYGYTF.

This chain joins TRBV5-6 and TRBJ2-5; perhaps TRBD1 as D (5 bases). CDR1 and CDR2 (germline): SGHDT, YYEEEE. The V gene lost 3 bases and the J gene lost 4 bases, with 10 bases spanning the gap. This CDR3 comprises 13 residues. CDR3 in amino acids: CASSSTVAETQYF. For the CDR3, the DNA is TGTGCCAGCAGCTCGACAGTGGCAGAGACCCAGTACTTC.

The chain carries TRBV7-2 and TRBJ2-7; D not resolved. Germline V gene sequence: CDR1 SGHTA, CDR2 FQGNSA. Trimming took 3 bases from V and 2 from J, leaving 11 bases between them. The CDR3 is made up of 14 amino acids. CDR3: CASSFTDGAYEQYF. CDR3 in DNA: TGTGCCAGCAGCTTCACGGACGGAGCCTACGAGCAGTACTTC.

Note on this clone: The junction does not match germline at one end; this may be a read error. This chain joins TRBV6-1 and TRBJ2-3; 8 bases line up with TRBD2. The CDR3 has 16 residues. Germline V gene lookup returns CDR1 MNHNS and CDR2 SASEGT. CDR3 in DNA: TGTGCCAGCCGTGACCCCGTAGCGGGGAGGACAGATACGCAGTATTTT. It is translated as CASRDPVAGRTDTQYF.

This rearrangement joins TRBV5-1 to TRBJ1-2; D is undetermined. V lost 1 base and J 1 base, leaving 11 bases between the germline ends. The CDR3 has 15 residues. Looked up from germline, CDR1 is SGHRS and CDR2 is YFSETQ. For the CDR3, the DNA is TGCGCCAGCAGCTTGAGGTCCCACGGTAACTATGGCTACACCTTC. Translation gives CASSLRSHGNYGYTF.

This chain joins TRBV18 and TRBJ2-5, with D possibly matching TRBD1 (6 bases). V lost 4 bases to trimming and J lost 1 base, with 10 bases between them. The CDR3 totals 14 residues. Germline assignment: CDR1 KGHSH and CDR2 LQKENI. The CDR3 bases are TGTGCCAGCTCACTTACAGGGCGCCAAGAGACCCAGTACTTC. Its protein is CASSLTGRQETQYF.

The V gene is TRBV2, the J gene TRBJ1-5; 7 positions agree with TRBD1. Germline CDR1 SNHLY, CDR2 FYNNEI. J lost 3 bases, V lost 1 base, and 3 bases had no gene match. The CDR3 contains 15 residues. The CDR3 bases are TGTGCCAGCAGTGAAGATGGACAGGACAATCAGCCCCAGCATTTT. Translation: CASSEDGQDNQPQHF. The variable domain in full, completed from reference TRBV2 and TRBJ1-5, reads EPEVTQTPSHQVTQMGQEVILRCVPISNHLYFYWYRQILGQKVEFLVSFYNNEISEKSEIFDDQFSVERPDGSNFTLKIRSTKLEDSAMYFCASSEDGQDNQPQHFGDGTRLSIL.

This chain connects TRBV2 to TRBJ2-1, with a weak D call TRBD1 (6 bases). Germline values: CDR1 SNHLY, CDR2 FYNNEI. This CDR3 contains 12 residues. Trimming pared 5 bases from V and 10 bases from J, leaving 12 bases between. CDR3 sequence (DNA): TGTGCCAGCAGTTTTGGGGGCCTAGAGCAGTTCTTC. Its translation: CASSFGGLEQFF.

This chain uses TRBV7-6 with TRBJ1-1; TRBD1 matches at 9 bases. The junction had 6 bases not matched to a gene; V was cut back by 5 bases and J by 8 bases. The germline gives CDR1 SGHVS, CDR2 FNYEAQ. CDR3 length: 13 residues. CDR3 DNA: TGTGCCAGCAGCGGCCGGGACAGGGCCGAAGCTTTCTTT. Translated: CASSGRDRAEAFF.

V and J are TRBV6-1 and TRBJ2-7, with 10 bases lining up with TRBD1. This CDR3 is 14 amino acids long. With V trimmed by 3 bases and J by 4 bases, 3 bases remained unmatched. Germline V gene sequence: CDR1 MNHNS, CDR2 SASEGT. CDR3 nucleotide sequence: TGTGCCAGCAGTGACGACAGGGGGCCATACGAGCAGTACTTC. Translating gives CASSDDRGPYEQYF.

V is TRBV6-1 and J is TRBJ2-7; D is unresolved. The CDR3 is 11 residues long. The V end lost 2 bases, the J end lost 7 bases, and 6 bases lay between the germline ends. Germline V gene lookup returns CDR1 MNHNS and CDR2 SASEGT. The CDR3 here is CASSERVEQYF. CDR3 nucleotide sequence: TGTGCCAGCAGTGAAAGGGTAGAGCAGTACTTC.

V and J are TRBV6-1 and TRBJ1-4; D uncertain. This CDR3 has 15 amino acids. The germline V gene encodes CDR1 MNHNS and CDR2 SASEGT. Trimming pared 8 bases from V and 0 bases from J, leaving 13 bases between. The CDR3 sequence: CASSLIRTTNEKLFF. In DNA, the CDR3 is TGTGCCAGCTCCCTTATTAGGACAACTAATGAAAAACTGTTTTTT.

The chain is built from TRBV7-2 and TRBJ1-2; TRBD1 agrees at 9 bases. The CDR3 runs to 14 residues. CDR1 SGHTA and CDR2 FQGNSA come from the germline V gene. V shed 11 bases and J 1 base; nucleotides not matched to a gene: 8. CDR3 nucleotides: TGTGCCTCCCGACAGGGGGGGTTTAACTATGGCTACACCTTC. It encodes CASRQGGFNYGYTF.

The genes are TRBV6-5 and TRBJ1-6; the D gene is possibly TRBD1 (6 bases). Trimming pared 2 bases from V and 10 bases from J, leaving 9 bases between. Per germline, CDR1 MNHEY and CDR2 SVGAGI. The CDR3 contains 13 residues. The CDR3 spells CASSYRGESPLHF. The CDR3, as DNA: TGTGCCAGCAGTTACAGGGGGGAATCACCCCTCCACTTT.

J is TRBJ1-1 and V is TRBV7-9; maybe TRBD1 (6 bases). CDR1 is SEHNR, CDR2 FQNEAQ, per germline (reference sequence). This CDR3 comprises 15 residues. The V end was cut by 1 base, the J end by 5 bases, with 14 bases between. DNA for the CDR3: TGTGCCAGCAGCTTAGGCCCGGGACATTTAACTGAAGCTTTCTTT. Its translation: CASSLGPGHLTEAFF.

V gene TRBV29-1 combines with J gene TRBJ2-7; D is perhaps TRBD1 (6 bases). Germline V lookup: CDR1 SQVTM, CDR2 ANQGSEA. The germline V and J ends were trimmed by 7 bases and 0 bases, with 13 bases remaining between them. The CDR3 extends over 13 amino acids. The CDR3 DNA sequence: TGCAGCGGTGCTCAGGGGAGCTCCTACGAGCAGTACTTC. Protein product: CSGAQGSSYEQYF.

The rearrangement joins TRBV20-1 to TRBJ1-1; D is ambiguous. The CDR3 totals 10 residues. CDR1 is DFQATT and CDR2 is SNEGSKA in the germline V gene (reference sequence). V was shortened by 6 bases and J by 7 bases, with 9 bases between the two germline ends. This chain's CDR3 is CSAKWGEAFF. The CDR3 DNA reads TGCAGTGCCAAGTGGGGTGAAGCTTTCTTT.

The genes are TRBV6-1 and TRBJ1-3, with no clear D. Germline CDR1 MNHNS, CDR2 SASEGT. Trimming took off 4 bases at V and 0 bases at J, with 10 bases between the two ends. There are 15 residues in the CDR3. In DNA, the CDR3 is TGTGCCAGCAGTGGCCACCGGGCCTCTGGAAACACCATATATTTT. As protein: CASSGHRASGNTIYF.

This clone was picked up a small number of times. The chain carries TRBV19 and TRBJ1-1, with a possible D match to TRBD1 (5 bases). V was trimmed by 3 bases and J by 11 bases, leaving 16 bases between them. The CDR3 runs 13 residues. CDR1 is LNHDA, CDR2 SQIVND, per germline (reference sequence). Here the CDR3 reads CASSIRGGVDAFF. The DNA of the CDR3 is TGTGCCAGTAGTATCCGGGGAGGGGTTGATGCTTTCTTT.

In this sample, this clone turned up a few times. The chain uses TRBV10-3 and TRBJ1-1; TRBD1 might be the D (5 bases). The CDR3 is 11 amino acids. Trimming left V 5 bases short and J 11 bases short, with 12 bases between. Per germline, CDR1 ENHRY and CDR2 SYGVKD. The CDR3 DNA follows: TGTGCCATCAGTTCGAGGGGTGAGGCTTTCTTT. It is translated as CAISSRGEAFF.

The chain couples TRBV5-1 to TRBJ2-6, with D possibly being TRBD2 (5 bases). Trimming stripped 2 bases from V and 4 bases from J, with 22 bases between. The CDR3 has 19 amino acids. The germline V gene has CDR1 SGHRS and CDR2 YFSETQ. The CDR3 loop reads CASSLGLGEEASGANVLTF. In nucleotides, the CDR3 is TGCGCCAGCAGCTTAGGACTGGGAGAGGAGGCCTCCGGGGCCAACGTCCTGACTTTC.

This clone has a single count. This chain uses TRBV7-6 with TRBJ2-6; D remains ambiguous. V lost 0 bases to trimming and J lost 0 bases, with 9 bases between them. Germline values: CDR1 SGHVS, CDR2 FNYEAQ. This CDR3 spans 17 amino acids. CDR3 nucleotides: TGTGCCAGCAGCTTAGCCGGACGGGCCTCTGGGGCCAACGTCCTGACTTTC. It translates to CASSLAGRASGANVLTF.

The CDR3 DNA is TGTGCCAGCAGGTACAGGGAAGGCGAGACCCAGTACTTC. It specifies CASRYREGETQYF. The chain recombines TRBV2 with TRBJ2-5; D is possibly TRBD1 (6 bases). The CDR3 runs 13 residues. Per germline, CDR1 SNHLY and CDR2 FYNNEI. Trimming shortened V by 6 bases and J by 5 bases, and 13 bases separated the two germline ends.